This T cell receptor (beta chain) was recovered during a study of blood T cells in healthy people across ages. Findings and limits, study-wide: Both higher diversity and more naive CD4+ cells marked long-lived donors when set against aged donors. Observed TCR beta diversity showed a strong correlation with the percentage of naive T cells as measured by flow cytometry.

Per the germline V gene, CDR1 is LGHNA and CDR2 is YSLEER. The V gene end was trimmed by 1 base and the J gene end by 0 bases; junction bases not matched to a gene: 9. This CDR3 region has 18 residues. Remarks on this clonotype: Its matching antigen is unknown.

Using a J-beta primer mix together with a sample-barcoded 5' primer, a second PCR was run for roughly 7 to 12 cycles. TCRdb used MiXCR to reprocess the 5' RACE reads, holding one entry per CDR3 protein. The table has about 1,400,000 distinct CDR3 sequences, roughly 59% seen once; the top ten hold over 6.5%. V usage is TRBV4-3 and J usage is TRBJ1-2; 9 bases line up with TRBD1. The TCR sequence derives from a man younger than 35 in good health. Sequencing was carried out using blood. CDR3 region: CASSQGGQGMSPNYGYTF. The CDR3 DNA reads TGCGCCAGCAGCCAAGGTGGACAGGGGATGTCCCCTAACTATGGCTACACCTTC.